This T cell receptor (beta chain) appears in the sequencing data of a study of cytomegalovirus exposure and HLA in healthy donors (dated by TCRdb to about 2017). For the study in its entirety: A later analysis indicated that the 120 or so validation repertoires were generated on the platform also employed for the 700 or so repertoires of the first cohort. The study aimed to test whether cataloging public T cell receptors could reveal signatures of past pathogen exposure. Along with the roughly 670-subject first cohort, a separate validation cohort of over 90 different subjects was used. To predict cytomegalovirus infection status, the study combined high-throughput TCR immunosequencing, statistical association of individual TCRs with disease status, and machine learning.

Including the terminal cysteine and phenylalanine, the CDR3 comprises 13 residues. The only DNA kept is the CDR3, 39 bases in frame from the first base. V is reduced by 0 bases and J by 5 bases, leaving a spacing of 11 bases between them. The germline V gene (reference sequence) yields GTSNPN for CDR1 and SVGIG for CDR2. Library preparation was by the immunoSEQ multiplex PCR assay. The source study handled its data this way. A statistical classification framework was built to diagnose cytomegalovirus status from the catalog of TCR beta chain sequences. The table was pulled from immuneACCESS by TCRdb, which kept in-frame rearrangements only. Such tables lose some clones; where checked, under half of the loss comes from unresolved V genes, and the rest has no known cause. V, J and clone size derive from that table, while D and trimming were established from the DNA sequence. The sample table holds roughly 300,000 clones, of which approximately 90% were seen once. Roughly 1.2% of the sample lies in the top ten.

Donors formed part of the validation cohort, which comprised 120 subjects and was distinct from the first cohort of fewer than 750 subjects. To note about this clone: Which antigen it targets is not known. One base away there is no much larger clone; base qualities are not given.

General study outcomes and caveats: Across donors, most TCR sequences were observed very rarely, whereas some public TCRs were present in many individuals. A later analysis found that TCRs clustered in the first cohort also tended to co-occur in the roughly 120 validation repertoires, with approximately 95% of cluster scores above 0. A few of the identified cytomegalovirus-associated TCR beta chains were confirmed in vitro to be specific for cytomegalovirus antigens. In both the original and validation cohorts, the classifier was reported to diagnose cytomegalovirus status with high specificity and sensitivity. The study gave a list of under 200 TCR beta chains associated with cytomegalovirus. All 120 or so repertoires were used to score co-occurrence in the validation cohort in a later analysis, because that analysis had no HLA typing for the cohort. It was suggested by the authors that the approach could potentially be generalized to other disease states and immunological phenotypes.

This clonotype was sampled from a woman aged 25 to 39 in good health and CMV-seropositive. The sequence links TRBV30 to TRBJ2-7; a tentative D match to TRBD2 spans 6 bases. The specimen was PBMCs. The CDR3 region has the sequence CAWSVLAIHEQYF. The DNA is TGTGCCTGGAGTGTACTAGCCATCCACGAGCAGTACTTC.